The rows below give T cell receptor beta chains drawn from one sample of a study of Ad26.COV2.S vaccination and SARS-CoV-2 variants. Assay used: immunoSEQ multiplex PCR; TCRdb lists only in-frame clones, some missing. The sample has 300,000 to 400,000 clones; 90% to 95% are singletons. This specimen was peripheral blood, taken after recovery from COVID-19. The receptors come from a human donor who had recovered from COVID-19. The CDR3 runs from the conserved cysteine through the conserved F or W. The D gene is left open where the match is weak. Only part of the rows carry a size: once, few, many, or a class if the clone is expanded.

clone size: .
D gene: TRBD2
J gene: TRBJ2-5
V gene: TRBV7-3
CDR3 protein: CASSPKGRLAGPRETQYF
CDR3 DNA: TGTGCCAGCAGCCCCAAAGGCCGACTAGCGGGGCCCCGAGAGACCCAGTACTTC

clone size: .
D gene: .
J gene: TRBJ1-2
V gene: TRBV5-6
CDR3 protein: CASSLGTANYGYTF
CDR3 DNA: TGTGCCAGCAGCTTGGGGACTGCAAACTATGGCTACACCTTC

clone size: once
D gene: TRBD1
J gene: TRBJ1-5
V gene: TRBV29-1
CDR3 protein: CSATGGDFQPQHF
CDR3 DNA: TGCAGCGCGACAGGGGGCGATTTTCAGCCCCAGCATTTT

clone size: .
D gene: .
J gene: TRBJ2-3
V gene: TRBV5-4
CDR3 protein: CASSLASADGDTQYF
CDR3 DNA: TGTGCCAGCAGCTTGGCTTCGGCGGACGGGGATACGCAGTATTTT

clone size: .
D gene: .
J gene: TRBJ1-1
V gene: TRBV6-5
CDR3 protein: CASSQQENTEAFF
CDR3 DNA: TGTGCCAGCAGTCAACAGGAGAACACTGAAGCTTTCTTT

clone size: .
D gene: TRBD2
J gene: TRBJ2-2
V gene: TRBV9
CDR3 protein: CASRASGGTRGELFF
CDR3 DNA: TGTGCCAGCAGAGCTAGCGGGGGAACCCGCGGGGAGCTGTTTTTT

clone size: .
D gene: .
J gene: TRBJ2-5
V gene: TRBV27
CDR3 protein: CASRALGRQSETQYF
CDR3 DNA: TGTGCCAGCAGAGCTTTGGGGAGACAGAGTGAGACCCAGTACTTC

clone size: .
D gene: .
J gene: TRBJ2-1
V gene: TRBV7-3
CDR3 protein: CASSFGGPYNEQFF
CDR3 DNA: TGTGCCAGCAGCTTCGGCGGGCCCTACAATGAGCAGTTCTTC

clone size: .
D gene: .
J gene: TRBJ1-1
V gene: TRBV19
CDR3 protein: CASSIALLSYTEAFF
CDR3 DNA: TGTGCCAGTAGTATAGCTCTTCTCTCGTACACTGAAGCTTTCTTT

clone size: .
D gene: .
J gene: TRBJ1-3
V gene: TRBV5-6
CDR3 protein: CASSYAVMDGNTIYF
CDR3 DNA: TGTGCCAGCAGCTACGCAGTCATGGATGGAAACACCATATATTTT

clone size: .
D gene: .
J gene: TRBJ2-1
V gene: TRBV7-9
CDR3 protein: CASSQIPLTSYNEQFF
CDR3 DNA: TGTGCCAGCAGCCAGATCCCGTTGACTTCCTACAATGAGCAGTTCTTC

clone size: .
D gene: .
J gene: TRBJ1-6
V gene: TRBV19
CDR3 protein: CASSLTEWDSYNSPLHF
CDR3 DNA: TGTGCCAGTAGCCTGACAGAATGGGACTCCTATAATTCACCCCTCCACTTT